This is a list of T cell receptor beta chains from one sample in a study of human T cells and chemical hapten exposure. TCRdb called the RACE reads again in MiXCR, with one record for every CDR3 protein. The table includes fewer than 200,000 distinct CDR3 sequences, almost 30% detected once. The sequences come from whole blood, collected in connection with sensitization to the hapten diphenylcyclopropenone (DPC). The receptors derive from a woman younger than 45 with alopecia areata. Some clones in this sample may be carry-over from other donors' samples. Both conserved end residues are part of each CDR3. A D gene is named only where the DNA matches it firmly. The size entry is marked missing in some rows and otherwise reads once, few, many or a size class.

16 NA TRBJ2-2 TRBV18 NA CASSPSAALDTGELFF TGTGCCAGCTCACCCTCAGCCGCACTAGACACCGGGGAGCTGTTTTTT
16 TRBD2 TRBJ2-3 TRBV4-2 NA CASSQETSGRADTQYF TGTGCCAGCAGCCAAGAGACTAGCGGGAGAGCAGATACGCAGTATTTT
15 TRBD1 TRBJ1-1 TRBV4-3 NA CASSLRGQGNTEAFF TGCGCCAGCAGTTTGCGCGGACAGGGGAACACTGAAGCTTTCTTT
12 NA TRBJ2-1 TRBV24-1 NA CATRGMDEGQFF TGTGCCACCAGGGGAATGGACGAAGGGCAGTTCTTC
12 TRBD1 TRBJ1-2 TRBV29-1 many CSSGQGGSGYTF TGCAGCTCGGGACAGGGAGGTAGTGGCTACACCTTC
11 NA TRBJ2-5 TRBV5-1 many CASSREETQYF TGCGCCAGCAGTAGGGAAGAGACCCAGTACTTC
15 NA TRBJ2-7 TRBV4-1 few CASSPAPGQNYEQYF TGCGCCAGCAGCCCAGCGCCGGGACAAAACTACGAGCAGTACTTC
16 NA TRBJ1-5 TRBV5-5 few CASSLLPGPSGQPQHF TGTGCCAGCAGCCTCCTCCCCGGCCCCAGCGGTCAGCCCCAGCATTTT
15 NA TRBJ2-5 TRBV12-3/TRBV12-4 NA CASSPGAETQETQYF TGTGCCAGCAGCCCGGGTGCAGAGACCCAAGAGACCCAGTACTTC
13 NA TRBJ2-5 TRBV7-6 NA CASSLVLQETQYF TGTGCCAGCAGCTTAGTCTTACAAGAGACCCAGTACTTC
15 TRBD1 TRBJ2-7 TRBV28 NA CASSLGAGGLHEQYF TGTGCCAGCAGTTTAGGGGCAGGGGGCTTACACGAGCAGTACTTC
15 TRBD1 TRBJ2-7 TRBV7-2 few CASSLALQGAGEQYF TGTGCCAGCAGCTTAGCGCTACAGGGGGCGGGAGAGCAGTACTTC
13 TRBD2 TRBJ2-7 TRBV20-1 few CSAPGLAGSEQYF TGCAGTGCCCCCGGACTAGCGGGGAGCGAGCAGTACTTC
14 TRBD2 TRBJ2-1 TRBV27 once CASGGLVPDNEQFF TGTGCCAGCGGGGGACTAGTCCCCGACAATGAGCAGTTCTTC
12 TRBD2 TRBJ2-5 TRBV10-3 NA CATSGTRETQYF TGTGCCACGAGCGGGACTAGAGAGACCCAGTACTTC
14 NA TRBJ2-5 TRBV20-1 many CSASLIVGTPVRYF TGCAGTGCTAGCCTCATAGTAGGGACCCCAGTTCGGTACTTC
14 NA TRBJ1-1 TRBV11-2 NA CASSLGSGFTEAFF TGTGCCAGCAGCTTAGGGTCAGGGTTCACTGAAGCTTTCTTT
13 NA TRBJ1-5 TRBV18 NA CASSPGKEQSQHF TGTGCCAGCTCACCAGGGAAGGAACAGTCCCAGCATTTT